The 25 T cell receptor beta chains given below trace back to one sample, sequenced in a study of blood T cell repertoires in COVID-19. Profiling relied on immunoSEQ multiplex PCR, and the TCRdb table lists in-frame clones only, not all of them. Found here are 200,000 to 250,000 clones, about 82% of them singletons; the top ten hold roughly 6.2%. The sample was peripheral blood. These receptors originate from a woman of 80 years or more with COVID-19, enrolled during active disease.

V and J are TRBV2 and TRBJ2-2, with D perhaps TRBD2 (5 bases). The ends were cut back, 10 bases at V and 0 bases at J, with 12 bases in the middle. Germline lookup yields CDR1 SNHLY and CDR2 FYNNEI. CDR3 size: 14 residues. CDR3 loop: CATAGGPNTGELFF. The DNA of the CDR3 is TGTGCCACCGCGGGCGGACCGAACACCGGGGAGCTGTTTTTT.

The rearrangement links TRBV4-3 to TRBJ2-7; D is unresolved. Germline V gives CDR1 LGHNA, CDR2 YSLEER. The V and J ends lost 0 bases and 1 base respectively, with 10 bases between them. This CDR3 has 15 residues. CDR3 loop: CASSQESAASYEQYF. As DNA, the CDR3 is TGCGCCAGCAGCCAAGAATCCGCGGCGTCCTACGAGCAGTACTTC.

A note on this clone: In the same sample, other DNA sequences code for this CDR3. This chain joins TRBV7-9 and TRBJ2-6; TRBD1 is a possible D gene (5 bases). CDR1 is SEHNR, CDR2 FQNEAQ, per germline (reference sequence). The V end was cut by 1 base, the J end by 2 bases, with 6 bases between. CDR3 length equals 15 residues. DNA of the CDR3: TGTGCCAGCAGCTTAGGGGGCGCTGGGGCCAACGTCCTGACTTTC. As protein: CASSLGGAGANVLTF.

The DNA for the CDR3 is TGTGCCAGCGGGCTAGCGGGGGGGCATGAGCAGTTCTTC. This codes for CASGLAGGHEQFF. V is TRBV9 and J is TRBJ2-1; 12 positions agree with TRBD2. The CDR3 contains 13 residues. The V gene's germline CDR1 is SGDLS and CDR2 YYNGEE. V lost 7 bases to trimming and J lost 8 bases; unmatched junction nucleotides: 4.

This clone was seen only a few times. V is TRBV5-4 and J is TRBJ2-2, with D possibly being TRBD1 (6 bases). The CDR3 spans 16 residues. Germline CDR1 is SGHNT and CDR2 is YYREEE (reference sequence). V lost 4 bases and J 7 bases, leaving 20 bases between the germline ends. The CDR3 nucleotides are TGTGCCAGCAGCCCACAGTGGGGGCGTATGGGCGGGGAGCTGTTTTTT. Amino acids: CASSPQWGRMGGELFF.

This chain connects TRBV19 to TRBJ2-3; tentatively, D is TRBD1 (5 bases). CDR3 size: 14 residues. The ends were cut back, 6 bases at V and 2 bases at J, with 12 bases in the middle. The germline gives CDR1 LNHDA, CDR2 SQIVND (reference sequence). The CDR3 loop reads CASRGRDTTDTQYF. The CDR3 DNA is TGTGCCAGTAGGGGGCGCGACACCACAGATACGCAGTATTTT. Drawing the rest from reference TRBV19 and TRBJ2-3, the complete variable domain is DGGITQSPKYLFRKEGQNVTLSCEQNLNHDAMYWYRQDPGQGLRLIYYSQIVNDFQKGDIAEGYSVSREKKESFPLTVTSAQKNPTAFYLCASRGRDTTDTQYFGPGTRLTVL.

The chain employs TRBV6-5 and TRBJ1-2, with 7 nucleotides matching TRBD1. The CDR3 is 15 residues long. Germline CDR1 MNHEY, CDR2 SVGAGI. Trimming removed 6 bases from V and 10 bases from J; junction bases left unmatched: 17. The CDR3 bases are TGTGCCAGCAGCCTTATTCGACAGGGCGAATTTAACTACACCTTC. Residues: CASSLIRQGEFNYTF.

The chain is built from TRBV2 and TRBJ2-5, with 11 bases aligning to TRBD1. V lost 9 bases to trimming and J lost 5 bases; unmatched junction nucleotides: 8. The CDR3 has 14 amino acids. CDR1 is SNHLY and CDR2 is FYNNEI in the germline V gene. This CDR3 is CASSGTGGLETQYF. CDR3 in DNA: TGTGCCAGTTCAGGGACAGGGGGACTTGAGACCCAGTACTTC. Variable domain in full (rest from reference TRBV2 and TRBJ2-5): EPEVTQTPSHQVTQMGQEVILRCVPISNHLYFYWYRQILGQKVEFLVSFYNNEISEKSEIFDDQFSVERPDGSNFTLKIRSTKLEDSAMYFCASSGTGGLETQYFGPGTRLLVL.

The gene calls are TRBV5-1 and TRBJ2-1, with no clear D. V shed 2 bases and J shed 9 bases, with 18 bases lying between them. The CDR3 is made up of 15 amino acids. CDR1 SGHRS and CDR2 YFSETQ come from the germline V gene. The CDR3 nucleotides are TGCGCCAGCAGCTTAAGGCACGCGGAAATGAGTGAGCAGTTCTTC. It translates to CASSLRHAEMSEQFF.

This clone appeared a few times. The J gene is TRBJ1-2, the V gene TRBV5-1; TRBD1 aligns across 7 bases. The CDR3 contains 12 residues. The V and J ends lost 0 bases and 11 bases, in that order; junction bases with no gene match: 4. Germline V gene data show CDR1 as SGHRS and CDR2 as YFSETQ. This CDR3 is CASSLGQGTYTF. For the CDR3, the DNA is TGCGCCAGCAGCTTGGGACAGGGAACTTACACCTTC. The full variable domain, its missing parts supplied by reference TRBV5-1 and TRBJ1-2, is KAGVTQTPRYLIKTRGQQVTLSCSPISGHRSVSWYQQTPGQGLQFLFEYFSETQRNKGNFPGRFSGRQFSNSRSEMNVSTLELGDSALYLCASSLGQGTYTFGSGTRLTVV.

This clone showed up just a few times. The genes are TRBV14 and TRBJ2-7, with a tentative D call TRBD2 (5 bases). This CDR3 spans 13 amino acids. Germline loops: CDR1 SGHDN, CDR2 FVKESK. The V end was cut by 2 bases, the J end by 6 bases, with 11 bases between. In DNA, the CDR3 is TGTGCCAGCAGCCAAACGGGGTCCCGCGAGCAGTACTTC. Protein: CASSQTGSREQYF.

CDR3 DNA sequence: TGTGCCAGCTCACCGGCGGGGTTGACCGGGGCCAACGTCCTGACTTTC. It codes for CASSPAGLTGANVLTF. V is TRBV18 and J is TRBJ2-6, with D tentatively TRBD2 (6 bases). The CDR3 is 16 amino acids. CDR1 is KGHSH and CDR2 is LQKENI in the germline V gene. The ends were cut back, 3 bases at V and 4 bases at J, with 13 bases in the middle.

The chain is built from TRBV6-5 and TRBJ1-2; TRBD1 is a possible D gene (5 bases). Germline V gives CDR1 MNHEY, CDR2 SVGAGI. CDR3 length: 15 residues. The V end was cut by 6 bases, the J end by 3 bases, with 17 bases between. The DNA of the CDR3 is TGTGCCAGCAGGCGCACAATCTTCAGGGACTATGGCTACACCTTC. This translates into CASRRTIFRDYGYTF.

DNA of the CDR3: TGTGCCAGTTTGGGAGGGCTTAGCAATCAGCCCCAGCATTTT. Translated: CASLGGLSNQPQHF. This sequence joins TRBV28 and TRBJ1-5; no clear D gene. Trimming stripped 9 bases from V and 0 bases from J, with 12 bases between. CDR1 and CDR2 from the germline V gene are MDHEN and SYDVKM. CDR3 length: 14 residues.

V gene TRBV20-1 combines with J gene TRBJ1-2, with D hard to call. The CDR3 is 11 residues long. The V gene's germline CDR1 is DFQATT and CDR2 SNEGSKA (reference sequence). Trimming shortened V by 4 bases and J by 2 bases, and 5 bases separated the two germline ends. The CDR3 sequence: CSATSNYGYTF. As DNA, the CDR3 is TGCAGTGCTACGTCGAACTATGGCTACACCTTC.

The chain has TRBV6-1 and TRBJ1-5, with 10 nucleotides matching TRBD1. The CDR3 runs to 16 residues. CDR1 is MNHNS, CDR2 SASEGT, per germline. Germline trimming cut 4 bases from V and 4 bases from J; bases unmatched to any gene: 7. CDR3 sequence reads: CASSAATGGRNQPQHF. The CDR3 DNA is TGTGCCAGCAGTGCGGCGACAGGGGGCCGGAATCAGCCCCAGCATTTT.

The genes are TRBV18 and TRBJ1-3, with 8 bases aligning to TRBD1. This CDR3 region has 15 residues. The V segment lost 2 bases and the J segment 4 bases; nucleotides outside the gene matches: 4. The germline V gene has CDR1 KGHSH and CDR2 LQKENI. The chain's CDR3 is CASSPARQGGNTIYF. CDR3 nucleotide sequence: TGTGCCAGCTCACCAGCGCGACAGGGGGGAAACACCATATATTTT.

V is TRBV7-2 and J is TRBJ2-2; TRBD1 is a possible D gene (6 bases). Per the germline V gene, CDR1 is SGHTA and CDR2 is FQGNSA. The CDR3 runs to 16 residues. V lost 5 bases and J lost 0, with 13 bases in between. In DNA form, the CDR3 reads TGTGCCAGCAGCCAACAGGGTGGTACGAACACCGGGGAGCTGTTTTTT. Encoded protein: CASSQQGGTNTGELFF.

The J gene is TRBJ2-3, the V gene TRBV5-1; D remains ambiguous. The CDR3 has 15 amino acids. Trimming shortened V by 1 base and J by 0 bases, and 9 bases separated the two germline ends. Germline CDR1 is SGHRS and CDR2 is YFSETQ. The CDR3 sequence is CASSLYISSTDTQYF. CDR3 sequence (DNA): TGCGCCAGCAGCTTGTATATTAGTAGCACAGATACGCAGTATTTT.

This clone was recorded many times. V is TRBV21-1 and J is TRBJ2-7; the tabulated D call, TRBD1, remains unverified against the DNA. TRBV21-1 is described as a pseudogene. The CDR3 runs 21 residues. This CDR3 is CASSPGNRDRGRWRSSYEQYV. CDR3 DNA: TGTGCCAGCAGCCCTGGGAACCGGGACAGGGGCCGATGGAGGAGCTCCTACGAGCAGTACGTC.

The V gene is TRBV6-5, the J gene TRBJ2-1; 14 bases map to TRBD2. With 6 bases clipped from V and 7 bases from J, the junction kept 5 bases outside the gene matches. CDR3 length equals 15 residues. The V gene's germline CDR1 is MNHEY and CDR2 SVGAGI. CDR3 in DNA: TGTGCCAGCAGAGAGACTAGCGGGGGGGTAAATGAGCAGTTCTTC. As protein: CASRETSGGVNEQFF.

The chain couples TRBV19 to TRBJ1-5; the match to TRBD1 covers 7 bases. CDR1 LNHDA and CDR2 SQIVND come from the germline V gene (reference sequence). The V and J ends lost 7 bases and 1 base, in that order; junction bases with no gene match: 13. There are 17 residues in the CDR3. The CDR3 DNA reads as TGTGCCAGTACTCCCCGTTCGCTAGGGGGCAGCAATCAGCCCCAGCATTTT. Translation: CASTPRSLGGSNQPQHF.

The genes are TRBV18 and TRBJ1-4, with unresolved D. The CDR3 is 13 residues long. Germline CDR1 KGHSH, CDR2 LQKENI. Trimming took 3 bases from V and 8 from J, leaving 10 bases between them. This CDR3 reads CASSPSPQEKLFF. CDR3 sequence (DNA): TGTGCCAGCTCACCGAGTCCCCAAGAAAAACTGTTTTTT.

CDR3 sequence: CATSGGAGNEQFF. The CDR3 DNA sequence: TGTGCCACTAGCGGGGGGGCTGGGAATGAGCAGTTCTTC. V gene TRBV10-3 combines with J gene TRBJ2-1; 12 bases fit TRBD2. The CDR3 runs 13 residues. The ends lost 10 bases at V and 7 bases at J; junction bases unmatched: 5. CDR1 and CDR2 from the germline V gene are ENHRY and SYGVKD.

The chain combines TRBV6-6 with TRBJ1-2, with D possibly being TRBD1 (5 bases). Germline V gives CDR1 MNHNY, CDR2 SVGAGI (reference sequence). The CDR3 loop spans 12 amino acids. DNA of the CDR3: TGTGCTACGACCAGGGTAAACTATGGCTACACCTTC. This translates into CATTRVNYGYTF.